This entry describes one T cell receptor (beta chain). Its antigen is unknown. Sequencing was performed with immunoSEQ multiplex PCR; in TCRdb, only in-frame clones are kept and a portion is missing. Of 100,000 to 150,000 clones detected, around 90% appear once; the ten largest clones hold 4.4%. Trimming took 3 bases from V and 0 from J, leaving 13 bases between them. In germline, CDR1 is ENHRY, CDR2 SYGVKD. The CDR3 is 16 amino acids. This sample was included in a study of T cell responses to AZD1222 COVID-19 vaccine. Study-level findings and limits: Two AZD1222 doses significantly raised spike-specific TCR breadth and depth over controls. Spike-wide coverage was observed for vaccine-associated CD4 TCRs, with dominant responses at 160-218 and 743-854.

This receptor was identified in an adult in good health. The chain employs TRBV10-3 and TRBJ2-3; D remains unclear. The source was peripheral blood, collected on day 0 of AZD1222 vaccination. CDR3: CAISDSGGASTDTQYF. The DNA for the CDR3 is TGTGCCATCAGTGATTCCGGCGGAGCTAGCACAGATACGCAGTATTTT.